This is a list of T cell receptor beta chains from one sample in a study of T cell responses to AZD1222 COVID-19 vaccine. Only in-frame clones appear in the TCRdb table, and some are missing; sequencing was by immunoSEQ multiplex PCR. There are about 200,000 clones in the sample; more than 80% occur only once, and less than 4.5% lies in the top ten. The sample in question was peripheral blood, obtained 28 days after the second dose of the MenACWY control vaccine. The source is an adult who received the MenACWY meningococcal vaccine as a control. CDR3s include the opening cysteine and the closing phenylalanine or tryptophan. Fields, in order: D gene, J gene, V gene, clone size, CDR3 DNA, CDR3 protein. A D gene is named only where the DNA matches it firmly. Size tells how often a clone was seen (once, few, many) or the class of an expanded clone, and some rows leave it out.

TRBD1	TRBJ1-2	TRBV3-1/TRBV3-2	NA	TGTGCCAGCAGCCAAGCAGTGTCAGGGGGCCGCTATGGCTACACCTTC	CASSQAVSGGRYGYTF
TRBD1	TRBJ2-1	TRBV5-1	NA	TGCGCCAGCAGCTTATTGGGCGGGACAGGGTTAGCCAAAAACTACAATGAGCAGTTCTTC	CASSLLGGTGLAKNYNEQFF
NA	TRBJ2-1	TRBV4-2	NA	TGTGCCAGCAGCCAAGTTCTCCCAGGCCTCAATGAGCAGTTCTTC	CASSQVLPGLNEQFF
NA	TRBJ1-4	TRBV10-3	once	TGTGCCATCAGAGACGGCTTGGAAAAACTGTTTTTT	CAIRDGLEKLFF
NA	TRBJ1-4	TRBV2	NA	TGTGCCAGCAGTGAAGTAGGGACCCGTAATGAAAAACTGTTTTTT	CASSEVGTRNEKLFF
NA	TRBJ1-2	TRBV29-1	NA	TGCAGCGTTGAGTTGGGGGCTGGGGGCTACACCTTC	CSVELGAGGYTF
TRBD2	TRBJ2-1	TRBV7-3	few	TGTGCCAGCAGCTTAGGAGGGAGGGCCCTCAATGAGCAGTTCTTC	CASSLGGRALNEQFF
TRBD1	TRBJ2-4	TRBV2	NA	TGTGCCAACGGACAGGTTCCTGAGGACAAAAACATTCAGTACTTC	CANGQVPEDKNIQYF
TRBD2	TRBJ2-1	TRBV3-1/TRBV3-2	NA	TGTGCCAGCAGCCAATCGTCTAGCGGGGCTGAGCAGTTCTTC	CASSQSSSGAEQFF
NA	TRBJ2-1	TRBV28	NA	TGTGCCAGCAGTTTGGAGTTTGGCCTGCAGTTCTTC	CASSLEFGLQFF
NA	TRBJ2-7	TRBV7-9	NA	TGTGCCAGCAGCTTAGGGACAGCGACCTACGAGCAGTACTTC	CASSLGTATYEQYF
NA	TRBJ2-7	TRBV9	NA	TGTGCCAGCAGCCCACACCTCAGGGGTAGCTCCTACGAGCAGTACTTC	CASSPHLRGSSYEQYF
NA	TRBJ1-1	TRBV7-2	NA	TGTGCCAGCAGCTTAGCGAGAGACGGGGGGACTGAAGCTTTCTTT	CASSLARDGGTEAFF
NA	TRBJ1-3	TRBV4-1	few	TGCGCCAGCAGCCAAGTCCTCGCAGGGTTCGGAAACACCATATATTTT	CASSQVLAGFGNTIYF
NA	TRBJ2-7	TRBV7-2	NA	TGTGCCAGCAGCGCCGAATGGGAGCAGTACTTC	CASSAEWEQYF
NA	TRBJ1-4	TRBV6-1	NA	TGTGCCAGCAGTGAAGCGACCGGGACTCCCGATGAAAAACTGTTTTTT	CASSEATGTPDEKLFF
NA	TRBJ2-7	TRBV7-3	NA	TGTGCCAGCAGCCCCTCCCAGGCTGCCTACGAGCAGTACTTC	CASSPSQAAYEQYF
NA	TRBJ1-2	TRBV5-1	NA	TGCGCCAGCAGCGCCAGCGGACCTAACTATGGCTACACCTTC	CASSASGPNYGYTF